Presented here are 25 T cell receptor beta chains from one specimen sequenced in a study of identical twins. TCRdb reprocessed the 5' RACE reads via MiXCR and lists one record per CDR3 protein. The sample has 750,000 to 950,000 distinct CDR3 sequences; more than 9% are singletons. This same sample was also part of a study on yellow fever vaccine responses in identical twins.

The sequencing sample was made of PBMCs. The receptors shown here come from a woman aged 18-29 years in good health.

The chain employs TRBV25-1 and TRBJ2-1, with 14 bases that match TRBD2. The CDR3 extends over 17 amino acids. CDR1 and CDR2 from the germline V gene are MGHDK and SYGVNS. With V trimmed by 4 bases and J by 7 bases, 9 bases remained unmatched. CDR3 in DNA: TGTGCCAGCAGTGCAGCACCGGGACTAGCGGGGGAGAATGAGCAGTTCTTC. It encodes CASSAAPGLAGENEQFF.

Concerning this clonotype: At one of its ends the junction is not consistent with the germline gene, which may arise from a read error. The V call is TRBV24-1, the J call TRBJ2-1, with 14 positions matching TRBD2. The CDR3 extends over 14 amino acids. Per germline, CDR1 KGHDR and CDR2 SFDVKD. CDR3 protein: CTTSGTSGSYEQFF. The CDR3 region has the DNA TGTACCACCAGCGGGACTAGCGGGAGCTATGAGCAGTTCTTC.

This clonotype has only a few counts. The chain links TRBV28 to TRBJ2-5; 13 bases match TRBD2. Looked up from germline, CDR1 is MDHEN and CDR2 is SYDVKM. With 2 bases clipped from V and 1 base from J, the junction kept 10 bases outside the gene matches. The CDR3 loop spans 19 amino acids. In DNA, the CDR3 is TGTGCCAGCAGTTTAGGGACTAGCGGGAACGCTAAGAGCCAAGAGACCCAGTACTTC. This encodes CASSLGTSGNAKSQETQYF.

The chain has TRBV7-9 and TRBJ2-1; 8 bases line up with TRBD1. CDR1 SEHNR and CDR2 FQNEAQ come from the germline V gene (reference sequence). This CDR3 comprises 15 residues. J lost 0 bases, V lost 7 bases, and 5 bases had no gene match. For the CDR3, the DNA is TGTGCCAGCACCCGGACAGGGAGCTCCTACAATGAGCAGTTCTTC. Translation: CASTRTGSSYNEQFF.

This clonotype was detected only a few times. The rearrangement joins TRBV18 to TRBJ2-3; 10 positions match TRBD2. The CDR3 has 16 residues. J lost 2 bases, V lost 2 bases, and 4 bases had no gene match. Germline-derived CDR1 and CDR2 are KGHSH and LQKENI. CDR3 DNA: TGTGCCAGCTCACCAAAGAGCGGGGGGGACACAGATACGCAGTATTTT. This encodes CASSPKSGGDTDTQYF.

The chain is built from TRBV2 and TRBJ1-6; TRBD1 matches 7 bases. Losses at the gene ends were 1 base for V and 9 bases for J; bases not matched to a gene: 6. Germline V gene lookup returns CDR1 SNHLY and CDR2 FYNNEI. The CDR3 is 15 residues long. As DNA, the CDR3 is TGTGCCAGCAGTGAAGGACAGGGTGGCGTTTCACCCCTCCACTTT. Translating gives CASSEGQGGVSPLHF.

The gene calls are TRBV4-2 and TRBJ2-3; D may be TRBD2 (5 bases). V dropped 1 base and J dropped 0 bases, with 11 bases sitting between them. The length of the CDR3 is 16 residues. CDR1 and CDR2 (germline): LGHNA, YNFKEQ. This CDR3 reads CASSQGGGQSTDTQYF. The CDR3 bases are TGTGCCAGCAGCCAAGGTGGCGGGCAGAGCACAGATACGCAGTATTTT.

This clonotype came up a few times. The chain links TRBV14 to TRBJ2-3; TRBD2 matches at 8 bases. The CDR3 spans 17 residues. The germline V gene encodes CDR1 SGHDN and CDR2 FVKESK. The junction had 9 bases not matched to a gene; V was cut back by 1 base and J by 3 bases. The CDR3 sequence: CASSQGFLAGLTDTQYF. CDR3 coding DNA: TGTGCCAGCAGCCAAGGTTTCCTAGCGGGCCTTACAGATACGCAGTATTTT.

This clonotype was detected a few times. The V call is TRBV5-1, the J call TRBJ2-5, with TRBD1 identical over 9 bases. The V and J ends lost 4 bases and 5 bases, in that order; junction bases with no gene match: 9. Germline V CDR1 and CDR2: SGHRS, YFSETQ. The CDR3 runs to 15 residues. The CDR3 reads CASSQIQGATETQYF. The DNA of the CDR3 is TGCGCCAGCAGCCAAATACAGGGGGCAACTGAGACCCAGTACTTC. The full variable domain, with the rest looked up from reference TRBV5-1 and TRBJ2-5, is KAGVTQTPRYLIKTRGQQVTLSCSPISGHRSVSWYQQTPGQGLQFLFEYFSETQRNKGNFPGRFSGRQFSNSRSEMNVSTLELGDSALYLCASSQIQGATETQYFGPGTRLLVL.

This chain connects TRBV7-9 to TRBJ1-1, with a tentative D call TRBD1 (6 bases). CDR3 length: 14 residues. V was clipped by 3 bases and J by 5 bases, with 13 bases between them. Germline V gives CDR1 SEHNR, CDR2 FQNEAQ (reference sequence). This chain's CDR3 is CASSFNTGWTEAFF. CDR3 sequence (DNA): TGTGCCAGCAGCTTTAATACAGGGTGGACTGAAGCTTTCTTT.

This rearrangement joins TRBV18 to TRBJ1-4; a weak D match, TRBD1 (6 bases). From germline, CDR1 is KGHSH and CDR2 LQKENI. V lost 0 bases to trimming and J lost 5 bases, with 16 bases between them. The CDR3 is made up of 17 amino acids. This chain's CDR3 is CASSPPSGTPENEKLFF. The CDR3 DNA follows: TGTGCCAGCTCACCACCCTCGGGGACACCGGAAAATGAAAAACTGTTTTTT.

In its sample, this clonotype was seen many times. This chain joins TRBV7-8 and TRBJ2-3; D gene ambiguous. CDR1 and CDR2 (germline): SGHVS, FQNEAQ. The CDR3 totals 15 residues. Trimming stripped 6 bases from V and 1 base from J, with 14 bases between. The CDR3 DNA sequence: TGTGCCAGCAGTTACGGGTTTTACGGCACAGATACGCAGTATTTT. It encodes CASSYGFYGTDTQYF. Full variable domain (rest looked up from reference TRBV7-8 and TRBJ2-3): GAGVSQSPRYKVAKRGQDVALRCDPISGHVSLFWYQQALGQGPEFLTYFQNEAQLDKSGLPSDRFFAERPEGSVSTLKIQRTQQEDSAVYLCASSYGFYGTDTQYFGPGTRLTVL.

This clonotype came up a few times. This chain connects TRBV7-7 to TRBJ2-1; tentatively, D is TRBD1 (6 bases). Trimming stripped 1 base from V and 0 bases from J, with 7 bases between. The CDR3 covers 15 residues. Germline lookup yields CDR1 SSHAT and CDR2 FNYEAQ (reference sequence). CDR3 coding DNA: TGTGCCAGCAGCTTAGACAGGGACTCCTACAATGAGCAGTTCTTC. Its protein product is CASSLDRDSYNEQFF.

This chain connects TRBV28 to TRBJ2-7; no definite D call. From germline, CDR1 is MDHEN and CDR2 SYDVKM. CDR3 length: 16 residues. V lost 6 bases, J lost 3 bases, and 21 bases lay in between. CDR3 protein: CASSPPRFYTYYEQYF. The CDR3 nucleotides are TGTGCCAGCAGCCCCCCCCGTTTCTACACGTACTACGAGCAGTACTTC.

This chain connects TRBV5-4 to TRBJ1-4, with no clear D. The CDR3 has 19 amino acids. V lost 0 bases and J 0 bases, leaving 18 bases between the germline ends. Germline V lookup: CDR1 SGHNT, CDR2 YYREEE (reference sequence). CDR3 sequence (DNA): TGTGCCAGCAGCTTGGAAAGGGTTCCCCAGATCGCAACTAATGAAAAACTGTTTTTT. Its protein product is CASSLERVPQIATNEKLFF.

In its sample, this clonotype was seen a few times. The chain joins TRBV12-3 or TRBV12-4 to TRBJ2-5, with D hard to call. There are 13 residues in the CDR3. V was shortened by 5 bases and J by 6 bases, with 13 bases between the two germline ends. Here the CDR3 DNA reads TGTGCCAGCAGTCTCAGGTGGGGTCAGACCCAGTACTTC. Protein sequence: CASSLRWGQTQYF.

This clonotype was recorded at least ten times. The genes are TRBV28 and TRBJ2-3, with 9 bases aligning to TRBD1. The CDR3 is made up of 14 amino acids. Trimming at V came to 4 bases and at J to 4 bases, leaving 3 bases not matched to a gene. Germline V gene data show CDR1 as MDHEN and CDR2 as SYDVKM. CDR3 in DNA: TGTGCCAGCAGTTCCGGACAGGGGCCAGATACGCAGTATTTT. Translating it yields CASSSGQGPDTQYF. Looking up the rest from reference TRBV28 and TRBJ2-3 gives the full variable domain: DVKVTQSSRYLVKRTGEKVFLECVQDMDHENMFWYRQDPGLGLRLIYFSYDVKMKEKGDIPEGYSVSREKKERFSLILESASTNQTSMYLCASSSGQGPDTQYFGPGTRLTVL.

The chain has TRBV5-1 and TRBJ2-2; 9 nucleotides align to TRBD1. Germline lookup yields CDR1 SGHRS and CDR2 YFSETQ. There are 15 residues in the CDR3. Trimming cost V 7 bases and J 6 bases; bases outside gene matches: 10. Written as DNA, the CDR3 is TGCGCCAGCTCGGATACAGGGGGCTATGCCGGGGAGCTGTTTTTT. This codes for CASSDTGGYAGELFF.

The chain combines TRBV12-3 or TRBV12-4 with TRBJ2-7, with D perhaps being TRBD1 or TRBD2 (5 bases each). Deletions cut 6 bases from V and 6 bases from J, with 15 bases between. The CDR3 is 13 amino acids. This CDR3 is CASSRDLPTEQYV. The CDR3 DNA reads TGTGCCAGCAGCAGGGACCTCCCAACCGAGCAGTACGTC.

This clonotype was counted ten times or more. The gene calls are TRBV4-1 and TRBJ2-3, with unresolved D. Trimming removed 0 bases from V and 2 bases from J, with 9 bases in between. CDR1 and CDR2 (germline): MGHRA, YSYEKL. The CDR3 has 15 amino acids. In nucleotides, the CDR3 is TGCGCCAGCAGCCAAGATCCCGACCACACAGATACGCAGTATTTT. It encodes CASSQDPDHTDTQYF.

This clonotype has a count of ten or more. V gene TRBV24-1 combines with J gene TRBJ1-1, with D unresolved. V was cut by 3 bases and J by 2 bases, with 9 bases left in between. Germline V gives CDR1 KGHDR, CDR2 SFDVKD. This CDR3 is 14 amino acids long. The CDR3 nucleotides read TGTGCCACCAGTGATGGACCTATAAACACTGAAGCTTTCTTT. Protein product: CATSDGPINTEAFF.

The CDR3 sequence is CASSLVGVSYGYTF. The CDR3 DNA reads as TGTGCCAGCAGCTTAGTGGGTGTTTCCTATGGCTACACCTTC. The rearrangement links TRBV7-2 to TRBJ1-2, with no clear D. The V and J ends lost 1 base and 4 bases respectively, with 10 bases between them. The CDR3 is 14 residues long. Germline V gene data show CDR1 as SGHTA and CDR2 as FQGNSA. The complete variable domain, with remaining parts taken from reference TRBV7-2 and TRBJ1-2, reads GAGVSQSPSNKVTEKGKDVELRCDPISGHTALYWYRQSLGQGLEFLIYFQGNSAPDKSGLPSDRFSAERTGGSVSTLTIQRTQQEDSAVYLCASSLVGVSYGYTFGSGTRLTVV.

V usage is TRBV24-1 and J usage is TRBJ2-2; the D is unclear. V was clipped by 4 bases and J by 6 bases, with 11 bases between them. Germline V CDR1 and CDR2: KGHDR, SFDVKD. CDR3 length: 14 amino acids. The CDR3 is CATSDPVGAGELFF. The CDR3 region has the DNA TGTGCCACCAGTGACCCAGTTGGGGCCGGGGAGCTGTTTTTT.

This clonotype occurred many times. The chain links TRBV2 to TRBJ2-7; D gene ambiguous. CDR1 and CDR2 from the germline V gene are SNHLY and FYNNEI. This CDR3 has 14 amino acids. V lost 4 bases and J lost 2, with 12 bases in between. The CDR3 coding sequence is TGTGCCAGCAGTGCTCTCGGCAGAACCTACGAGCAGTACTTC. Translated, it gives CASSALGRTYEQYF.

This sequence joins TRBV5-6 and TRBJ2-2; TRBD2 is a possible D gene (5 bases). The CDR3 spans 14 residues. Trimming stripped 9 bases from V and 7 bases from J, with 19 bases between. The germline CDR1 and CDR2 sequences are SGHDT and YYEEEE. The CDR3 DNA follows: TGTGCCATCGGCTTGGGTCTAGCCTGCGGGGAGCTGTTTTTT. It specifies CAIGLGLACGELFF.